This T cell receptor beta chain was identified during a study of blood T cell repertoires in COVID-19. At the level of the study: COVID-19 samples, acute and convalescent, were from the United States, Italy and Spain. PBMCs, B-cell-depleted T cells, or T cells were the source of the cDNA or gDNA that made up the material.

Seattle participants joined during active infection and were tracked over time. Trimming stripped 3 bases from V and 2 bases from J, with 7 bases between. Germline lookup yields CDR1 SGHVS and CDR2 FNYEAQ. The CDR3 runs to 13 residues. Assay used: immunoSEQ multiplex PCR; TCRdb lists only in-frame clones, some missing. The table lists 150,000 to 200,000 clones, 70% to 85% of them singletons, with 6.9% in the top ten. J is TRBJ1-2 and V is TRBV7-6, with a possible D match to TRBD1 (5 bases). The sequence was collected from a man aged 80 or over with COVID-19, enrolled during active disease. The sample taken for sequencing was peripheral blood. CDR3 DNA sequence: TGTGCCAGCAGCTTGGCAGGGAACTATGGCTACACCTTC. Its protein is CASSLAGNYGYTF.